This T cell receptor beta chain was documented in a study of cytomegalovirus exposure and HLA in healthy donors. Primers: 60 Vbeta forward and 13 Jbeta reverse. This table comes from immunoSEQ multiplex PCR, and its TCRdb copy is limited to in-frame clones, with some not included. The sample has over 150,000 clones, 71% seen once; the top ten hold 2.5% to 3%. The CDR3 has 14 amino acids. In germline, CDR1 is LNHNV, CDR2 YYDKDF (reference sequence). V lost 5 bases and J lost 0, with 10 bases in between. This clone was seen a single time. The sample comprised PBMCs. This chain connects TRBV15 to TRBJ1-2; tentatively, D is TRBD1 (6 bases). The sequence was obtained from a woman aged 30 to 39 in good health and CMV-seronegative. The CDR3 is CATSQDRANYGYTF. The CDR3 DNA reads as TGTGCCACCAGCCAGGACAGAGCTAACTATGGCTACACCTTC. Drawing the rest from reference TRBV15 and TRBJ1-2, the complete variable domain is DAMVIQNPRYQVTQFGKPVTLSCSQTLNHNVMYWYQQKSSQAPKLLFHYYDKDFNNEADTPDNFQSRRPNTSFCFLDIRSPGLGDTAMYLCATSQDRANYGYTFGSGTRLTVV.